The T cell receptor beta chain under discussion was sequenced for a study of cytomegalovirus exposure and HLA in healthy donors. The germline gives CDR1 ENHRY, CDR2 SYGVKD. The CDR3 totals 17 residues. The ends were cut back, 0 bases at V and 1 base at J, with 13 bases in the middle. General study points: Among the CMV-associated chains, three were confirmed in vitro as specific for CMV antigens. According to the study, 150 to 200 TCR beta chains were cytomegalovirus-associated.

The PCR ran on 60 Vbeta and 13 Jbeta primers. The data were produced by immunoSEQ multiplex PCR, yet TCRdb's version contains in-frame clones alone and is incomplete. Of some 200,000 clones in the sample, roughly 76% were seen once. A note on this clone: What it recognizes is unknown.

Sequences were obtained from PBMCs. The receptor comes from a man aged 35 to 55 in good health and CMV-seropositive. V and J are TRBV10-3 and TRBJ2-4; maybe TRBD1 (6 bases). CDR3 nucleotides: TGTGCCATCAGTGAGTCGAGGACAGAGGGGGCCAAAAACATTCAGTACTTC. Translation: CAISESRTEGAKNIQYF.